The 15 T cell receptor beta chains listed next were all sequenced from one sample in a study of tumor and adjacent non-tumor tissue in lung cancer. A modified ARM-PCR protocol with three rounds of nested PCR amplified TCRbeta. TCRdb processed the multiplex PCR reads anew with MiXCR; each CDR3 protein has one entry. The table has about 80,000 distinct CDR3 sequences, roughly 80% seen once. This sample's RNA came from whole unsorted tissue. The normal lung tissue was taken more than 3 cm from the tumor edge. Sequencing input: distant non-tumor lung tissue. The receptors stem from a man between 60 and 70 years old with non-small cell lung cancer.

Remarks on this clonotype: A much larger clone differs from this one at a single base, so this may be a read error. CDR3 DNA sequence: TGTGCCAGCAGCCTATGGGACAGGGCCTCAGATACGCAGTATTTT. Residues: CASSLWDRASDTQYF. The chain employs TRBV28 and TRBJ2-3, with 9 positions matching TRBD1. The CDR3 has 15 residues. Germline values: CDR1 MDHEN, CDR2 SYDVKM. J gave up 4 bases and V 6 bases, and 8 bases lay outside the gene matches.

The chain combines TRBV4-2 with TRBJ2-7; perhaps TRBD1 as D (5 bases). Germline CDR1 and CDR2: LGHNA and YNFKEQ. Trimming took off 9 bases at V and 0 bases at J, with 18 bases between the two ends. This CDR3 has 15 residues. This chain's CDR3 is CARNQERTSSYEQYF. The DNA for the CDR3 is TGTGCCAGGAACCAAGAGAGGACATCCTCCTACGAGCAGTACTTC.

As to this clonotype: Germline and junction disagree at one end, which may indicate a read error. The J gene is TRBJ2-7, the V gene TRBV6-2 or TRBV6-3, with D perhaps TRBD2 (5 bases). Germline values: CDR1 MNHEY, CDR2 SVGEGT. The CDR3 runs 14 residues. The DNA of the CDR3 is TGTGTCAGCAGTTCCCCACTAGAGTCATACGAGCAGTACTTC. The encoded protein is CVSSSPLESYEQYF.

A word on this clonotype: A read error may be the cause here, since a much bigger clone is one base away. The V and J genes are TRBV6-2 or TRBV6-3 and TRBJ2-7; 11 nucleotides match TRBD2. The CDR3 has 19 residues. The V gene's germline CDR1 is MNHEY and CDR2 SVGEGT. The CDR3 loop reads CASSYSLSTTSGKNYEKYF. As DNA, the CDR3 is TGTGCCAGCAGTTACTCCCTTAGTACGACTAGCGGGAAGAACTACGAGAAGTACTTC.

To note about this clonotype: An end of the junction differs from the germline gene, which may be a read error. This rearrangement joins TRBV20-1 to TRBJ1-5, with D maybe TRBD1 (6 bases). The V gene's germline CDR1 is DFQATT and CDR2 SNEGSKA (reference sequence). This CDR3 is built from 16 residues. Here the CDR3 reads CSANGGTGRMSQPKHF. The CDR3 DNA is TGCAGTGCCAATGGGGGAACAGGGAGAATGAGTCAGCCCAAGCATTTT.

The J gene is TRBJ2-5, the V gene TRBV12-5; D possibly corresponds to TRBD2 (6 bases). Germline CDR1 is LGHNT and CDR2 is FRNRAP. The V end was cut by 0 bases, the J end by 5 bases, with 16 bases between. The CDR3 loop spans 16 amino acids. This chain's CDR3 is CASGLVGGLEGETQYF. CDR3 DNA: TGTGCTAGTGGTTTGGTCGGGGGTCTAGAGGGGGAGACCCAGTACTTC.

For this clonotype: The junction shows a germline mismatch at one end, possibly a read error. V usage is TRBV25-1 and J usage is TRBJ2-2, with 11 positions matching TRBD2. The CDR3 runs to 16 residues. Looked up from germline, CDR1 is MGHDK and CDR2 is SYGVNS. The CDR3 bases are TGTGCCAGCAGTGTAAGGGCTAGCGGGAGGACCGGGGAGCCGTTTTTT. Translated: CASSVRASGRTGEPFF.

In this sample, this clonotype turned up once. At one of its ends the junction is not consistent with the germline gene, which may arise from a read error. This chain connects TRBV11-2 to TRBJ1-5, with D hard to call. Germline V lookup: CDR1 SGHAT, CDR2 FQNNGV. The CDR3 spans 14 residues. CDR3 amino acids: CASITGRRNLPQHF. The CDR3 coding sequence is TGTGCCAGCATTACCGGGCGACGAAATCTGCCCCAGCATTTT.

A remark on this clonotype: An end of the junction differs from the germline gene, which may be a read error. The gene calls are TRBV5-6 and TRBJ2-2, with TRBD1 matching over 8 bases. This CDR3 is 15 amino acids long. CDR1 and CDR2 (germline): SGHDT, YYEEEE. The CDR3 region is CASMVQGDQIGELLF. Here the CDR3 DNA reads TGTGCCAGCATGGTACAGGGGGATCAGATCGGGGAGCTGTTATTT.

The chain carries TRBV4-2 and TRBJ2-3; 12 bases are a match to TRBD2. The germline V gene encodes CDR1 LGHNA and CDR2 YNFKEQ. Trimming took 10 bases from V and 0 from J; bases not matched to a gene: 17. This CDR3 has 19 residues. The CDR3, as DNA: TGTGCCATCAGTCAAAGATGGTCTAGCGGGGGGGCTAGCACAGATACGCAGTATTTT. This sequence encodes CAISQRWSSGGASTDTQYF.

The chain joins TRBV20-1 to TRBJ2-4, with D unresolved. CDR3 size: 17 residues. In germline, CDR1 is DFQATT, CDR2 SNEGSKA (reference sequence). CDR3 nucleotide sequence: TGCATTGCCAACCTCGGCCGGGCCTCGGACGCCAAAAACATTCAGTACTTC. Its translation: CIANLGRASDAKNIQYF.

In regard to this clonotype: The germline gene is not matched at one end of the junction; a read error may be the cause. The chain employs TRBV29-1 and TRBJ2-1, with D perhaps matching TRBD1 (7 bases). The germline V gene has CDR1 SQVTM and CDR2 ANQGSEA. This CDR3 is 13 amino acids long. CDR3 coding DNA: TGCAGGGTTGAGGTTAGCAGGGGGGATAGCAATGTCTTC. Residues: CRVEVSRGDSNVF.

CDR3 sequence reads: CSAYPAGAKDTQYF. The CDR3 DNA reads as TGCAGTGCCTACCCAGCTGGGGCCAAAGATACGCAGTATTTT. The chain couples TRBV20-1 to TRBJ2-3, with D perhaps TRBD1 (5 bases). V gave up 6 bases and J gave up 5 bases, with 18 bases separating them. The V gene's germline CDR1 is DFQATT and CDR2 SNEGSKA (reference sequence). This CDR3 region has 14 residues.

Remarks on this clonotype: A junction boundary mismatches the germline segment, possibly from a read error. The CDR3 spells CASSQEDSQSNTEAFF. The CDR3 DNA is TGCGCTAGCAGCCAAGAGGATAGTCAGTCCAACACTGAAGCTTTCTTT. The genes are TRBV4-3 and TRBJ1-1; D remains unclear. This CDR3 is 16 amino acids long. The germline gives CDR1 LGHNA, CDR2 YSLEER.

The chain has TRBV11-2 and TRBJ2-7, with TRBD1 as a possible D gene (6 bases). There are 14 residues in the CDR3. V lost 5 bases, J lost 7 bases, and 18 bases lay in between. Germline-derived CDR1 and CDR2 are SGHAT and FQNNGV. CDR3 nucleotides: TGTGCCAGCAGCGCCGGGACATGGGTCAATGAGCAGTACTTC. Translating gives CASSAGTWVNEQYF. Full variable domain (rest looked up from reference TRBV11-2 and TRBJ2-7): EAGVAQSPRYKIIEKRQSVAFWCNPISGHATLYWYQQILGQGPKLLIQFQNNGVVDDSQLPKDRFSAERLKGVDSTLKIQPAKLEDSAVYLCASSAGTWVNEQYFGPGTRLTVT.